What follows describes a single T cell receptor (beta chain). Its antigen is currently unknown. The source of the sample is a study of cytomegalovirus exposure and HLA in healthy donors. About the research overall: The 110 or so validation repertoires were produced on the same platform as the 720 or so repertoires of the first cohort. This was reported in a later analysis. Study-wide findings and caveats: Among TCR beta chains, those listed as cytomegalovirus-associated numbered around 160. In vitro experiments confirmed that a few CMV-associated chains were specific for CMV antigens.

The CDR3 covers 16 residues. Germline V CDR1 and CDR2: MNHEY, SMNVEV (reference sequence). The trim removed 0 bases at V and 3 bases at J, leaving 3 bases unmatched. Produced via immunoSEQ multiplex PCR; TCRdb's table is partial and in-frame only. The sample contains around 150,000 clones, roughly 90% of which appear only once. Sequencing used PBMCs. The genes are TRBV27 and TRBJ2-1; TRBD1 aligns across 9 bases. This receptor was identified in a man younger than 35 in good health and CMV-seropositive. DNA for the CDR3: TGTGCCAGCAGTTTATCGGGACAGGGACTCTACAATGAGCAGTTCTTC. It encodes CASSLSGQGLYNEQFF.